This T cell receptor beta chain is from a study of blood T cells in healthy people across ages. Every sample had a minimum of 6 million PBMCs isolated. The V segment lost 1 base and the J segment 2 bases; nucleotides outside the gene matches: 7. There are 17 residues in the CDR3. CDR1 is SEHNR and CDR2 is FQNEAQ in the germline V gene (reference sequence). A second roughly 6 to 12 cycle PCR used barcoded and J-beta primers. TCRdb reanalysed the 5' RACE reads using MiXCR and keeps one entry per CDR3 protein. The data contain some 850,000 distinct CDR3 sequences, around 24% of them singletons. These sequences were also reported in another study, on T cells of mothers and their children.

J is TRBJ2-1 and V is TRBV7-9, with 8 bases matching TRBD2. What was sequenced was blood. The clonotype comes from a boy aged 5 to 17 in good health. CDR3 region: CASSLGVSGGPYNEQFF. In DNA form, the CDR3 reads TGTGCCAGCAGCTTAGGAGTGAGCGGGGGCCCCTACAATGAGCAGTTCTTC.